The TCR beta chain under discussion was sequenced for a study of blood T cell repertoires in COVID-19. Using immunoSEQ multiplex PCR, the repertoire was profiled, and TCRdb retains in-frame clones only, with some absent. Of over 150,000 clones listed, roughly 73% are singletons. The CDR3 has 12 amino acids. V lost 3 bases and J 5 bases, leaving 7 bases between the germline ends. The sequenced sample was peripheral blood. This rearrangement joins TRBV12-3 or TRBV12-4 to TRBJ1-2; D call uncertain. The clonotype was recovered from a man between 65 and 85 years old with acute or convalescent COVID-19. The CDR3 reads CASSLKTYGYTF. CDR3 bases: TGTGCCAGCAGTTTGAAGACTTATGGCTACACCTTC.